Listed below are T cell receptor beta chains from one sample, sequenced in a study of shared clonotypes between healthy human individuals. Clones were sequenced by immunoSEQ multiplex PCR, and TCRdb holds only the in-frame ones, with some missing. Of roughly 2 million clones in the sample, over 85% were seen once. Sequencing input: naive CD8+ T cells sorted from blood. The receptors were sampled from a man younger than 30 in good health. CDR3s leave out the opening cysteine and the closing phenylalanine or tryptophan.

TRBJ1-5	TRBV10-2	13	ASSEPAGYGQPQH
TRBJ2-5	TRBV7-9	13	ASSFFTGGLETQY
TRBJ1-2	TRBV15	12	ATSRAQGTWGYT
TRBJ2-7	TRBV6-1	11	ASSQQGSYEQY
TRBJ2-5	TRBV4-2	10	ASSRGKETQY
TRBJ1-1	TRBV6-1	12	ASSEATGNTEAF
TRBJ2-7	TRBV27	13	ASSFWGGGSYEQY
TRBJ2-7	TRBV2	13	ASSDEAGGTYEQY
TRBJ1-2	TRBV6-5	11	ASSYDIDYGYT
TRBJ1-1	TRBV30	11	AWSPTGDTEAF
TRBJ2-7	TRBV7-9	13	ASSLAGGSSYEQY
TRBJ2-1	TRBV5-1	13	ASSLGGGPYNEQF
TRBJ2-7	TRBV7-9	10	ASRAGNYEQY
TRBJ2-2	TRBV6-6	9	ASTGTGELF
TRBJ2-1	TRBV2	15	ASSDTVGTALYNEQF
TRBJ2-7	TRBV5-8	11	ASSFYAGYEQY
TRBJ2-1	TRBV5-8	14	ASTPPYRQGEDEQF
TRBJ1-1	TRBV7-9	12	ASSSPDRTPEAF
TRBJ2-1	TRBV27	13	ASSPGQGIGGEQF
TRBJ1-6	TRBV19	13	ASRDTSSYNSPLH
TRBJ2-1	TRBV7-2	12	ASSLPGSYNGQF
TRBJ1-4	TRBV18	10	ASSPENEKLF
TRBJ2-3	TRBV4-2	12	ATGKGARTDTQY
TRBJ2-1	TRBV2	18	ASSESPGLAHGSSYNEQF
TRBJ2-2	TRBV7-6	14	ASSLAYPPNTGELF
TRBJ2-7	TRBV6-1	13	ASSEWGPSSYEQY
TRBJ2-7	TRBV5-4	12	ASSLRTSLGEQY
TRBJ2-7	TRBV9	11	ASSVEGPYEQY
TRBJ1-2	TRBV11-2	13	ASSLMAAGAYGYT
TRBJ1-2	TRBV25-1	16	ASSEYRGRGREDYGYT
TRBJ2-3	TRBV21-1	17	ASSKTKSPRGSGTDTQY
TRBJ1-6	TRBV4-1	15	ASSPGQGISYNSPLH
TRBJ1-6	TRBV10-2	14	ASSEFLTGDNSPLH
TRBJ1-2	TRBV5-1	16	ASSFGTDRGLPPYGYT
TRBJ2-1	TRBV4-3	14	ASSQVEVSSYNEQF
TRBJ2-5	TRBV9	13	ASSVAGGPEETQY
TRBJ2-1	TRBV7-9	13	ASSLDNVVGNEQF
TRBJ2-1	TRBV6-5	12	ASSQSGNYNEQF
TRBJ1-2	TRBV6-6	13	ASSYSRGQDYGYT
TRBJ2-1	TRBV11-2	13	ASSLGGVGYNEQF